This TCR beta chain came from a study of blood T cell repertoires in COVID-19. Study information: Sample material is recorded as cDNA or gDNA derived from T cells, B-cell-depleted T cells, or PBMCs.

The CDR3 contains 16 residues. The germline V gene encodes CDR1 SGHTA and CDR2 FQGTGA. J lost 5 bases, V lost 0 bases, and 7 bases had no gene match. Measured with immunoSEQ multiplex PCR; TCRdb has only the in-frame clones, and not every one. The sample includes around 130,000 clones, approximately 83% seen only once; the top ten take 15% to 20%. This sequence joins TRBV7-3 and TRBJ2-1, with 7 bases fitting TRBD2. The clonotype originates from a woman aged 50 to 60 who had recovered from COVID-19. Material for sequencing was peripheral blood. The CDR3 region has the DNA TGTGCCAGCAGCTTAACGGGGACTACCCGAAACAATGAGCAGTTCTTC. This codes for CASSLTGTTRNNEQFF. Full variable domain (remainder filled in from reference TRBV7-3 and TRBJ2-1): GAGVSQTPSNKVTEKGKYVELRCDPISGHTALYWYRQSLGQGPEFLIYFQGTGAADDSGLPNDRFFAVRPEGSVSTLKIQRTERGDSAVYLCASSLTGTTRNNEQFFGPGTRLTVL.